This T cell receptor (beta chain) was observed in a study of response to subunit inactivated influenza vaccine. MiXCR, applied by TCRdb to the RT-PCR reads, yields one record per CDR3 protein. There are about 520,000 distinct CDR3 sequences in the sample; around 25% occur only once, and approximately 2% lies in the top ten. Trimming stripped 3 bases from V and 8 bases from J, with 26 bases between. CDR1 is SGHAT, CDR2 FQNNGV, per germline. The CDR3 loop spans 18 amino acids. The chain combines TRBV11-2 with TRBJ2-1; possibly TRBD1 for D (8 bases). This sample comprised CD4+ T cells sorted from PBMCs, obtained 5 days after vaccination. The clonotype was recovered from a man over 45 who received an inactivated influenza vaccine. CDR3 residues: CASSFRQGAGRESYEQFF. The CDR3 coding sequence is TGTGCCAGCAGCTTTAGGCAGGGGGCGGGGAGGGAGTCGTATGAGCAGTTCTTC.